One sample yielded the 23 T cell receptor beta chains listed below, sequenced in a study of T cells in Graves' hyperthyroidism and ophthalmopathy. RNA transcripts yielded amplified TCR beta CDR3 regions. RT-PCR in the first round (using the HTBI primer set) targeted the TCR CDR3. Each CDR3 protein is one row after TCRdb ran MiXCR on the multiplex PCR reads. This table holds fewer than 450,000 distinct CDR3 sequences, approximately 18% found once. The sequenced material came from blood. These receptors came from a man aged 18 to 35 with Graves' ophthalmopathy.

This clonotype has a handful of counts. The rearrangement joins TRBV5-6 to TRBJ2-2; perhaps TRBD2 as D (6 bases). Per the germline V gene, CDR1 is SGHDT and CDR2 is YYEEEE. CDR3 length equals 15 residues. V dropped 4 bases and J dropped 2 bases, with 12 bases sitting between them. CDR3 bases: TGTGCCAGCAGCCTCCAGGGACTCAACACCGGGGAGCTGTTTTTT. Translated, it gives CASSLQGLNTGELFF.

Points on this clonotype: A read error may explain this, as a much larger clone is one base away. This chain connects TRBV12-3 or TRBV12-4 to TRBJ2-1; D gene uncertain. The CDR3 extends over 17 amino acids. Deletions cut 2 bases from V and 8 bases from J, with 22 bases between. The CDR3, as DNA: TGTGCCAGCAGTTTAAATCCTATAGGGAATGGTGTCGATGAGCAGTTCTTC. Translating it yields CASSLNPIGNGVDEQFF.

The table lists this clonotype with many counts. The chain couples TRBV5-1 to TRBJ2-1, with D perhaps TRBD1 (5 bases). V lost 2 bases and J 5 bases, leaving 11 bases between the germline ends. The CDR3 is 14 amino acids. CDR1 SGHRS and CDR2 YFSETQ come from the germline V gene. The CDR3 DNA reads as TGCGCCAGCAGCTTAGGGGCAGCCAACAATGAGCAGTTCTTC. It encodes CASSLGAANNEQFF.

At least ten counts were recorded for this clonotype. The chain is built from TRBV14 and TRBJ1-2; D gene ambiguous. Trimming removed 3 bases from V and 7 bases from J, with 18 bases in between. This CDR3 is built from 15 residues. Germline V lookup: CDR1 SGHDN, CDR2 FVKESK. The CDR3 sequence: CASSHPAEGLGGYTF. The DNA of the CDR3 is TGTGCCAGCAGCCACCCTGCTGAAGGGCTTGGTGGCTACACCTTC. The full variable domain, with the rest looked up from reference TRBV14 and TRBJ1-2, is EAGVTQFPSHSVIEKGQTVTLRCDPISGHDNLYWYRRVMGKEIKFLLHFVKESKQDESGMPNNRFLAERTGGTYSTLKVQPAELEDSGVYFCASSHPAEGLGGYTFGSGTRLTVV.

V gene TRBV4-1 combines with J gene TRBJ1-6; D possibly corresponds to TRBD1 (6 bases). V lost 0 bases and J 9 bases, leaving 12 bases between the germline ends. Germline CDR1 is MGHRA and CDR2 is YSYEKL. The CDR3 contains 15 residues. The CDR3 coding sequence is TGCGCCAGCAGCCAAGACTGGGGGGGCAGTTCACCCCTCCACTTT. Its translation: CASSQDWGGSSPLHF.

This clonotype appeared a single time. This may stem from a read error, because a much larger clone lies one nucleotide away. This sequence joins TRBV6-2 or TRBV6-3 and TRBJ1-1; D not resolved. V was pared by 10 bases and J by 3 bases, with 21 bases between. The CDR3 covers 15 residues. Looked up from germline, CDR1 is MNHEY and CDR2 is SVGEGT. The CDR3: CATIRGSLGYTEAFF. The CDR3 nucleotides read TGTGCCACCATCAGAGGTTCCTTGGGGTACACTGAAGCTTTCTTT.

This clonotype was recorded a few times. The genes are TRBV7-9 and TRBJ1-6; D possibly corresponds to TRBD1 (6 bases). Germline V lookup: CDR1 SEHNR, CDR2 FQNEAQ (reference sequence). This CDR3 contains 17 residues. Trimming took 5 bases from V and 0 from J, leaving 14 bases between them. Here the CDR3 DNA reads TGTGCCAGCAGCAACAGGGAAGCGAGCTCCTATAATTCACCCCTCCACTTT. This sequence encodes CASSNREASSYNSPLHF.

The V and J genes are TRBV28 and TRBJ1-3; D is unresolved. This CDR3 region has 15 residues. Trimming cost V 2 bases and J 4 bases, with 12 bases left between them. The germline V gene has CDR1 MDHEN and CDR2 SYDVKM. CDR3 region: CASSLDWVLGNTIYF. The CDR3 DNA sequence: TGTGCCAGCAGTTTAGACTGGGTGTTGGGAAACACCATATATTTT.

The gene calls are TRBV15 and TRBJ1-4, with unresolved D. V lost 6 bases, J lost 4 bases, and 15 bases lay in between. Germline CDR1 is LNHNV and CDR2 is YYDKDF (reference sequence). This CDR3 comprises 15 residues. CDR3 DNA: TGTGCCACCAGGCTCATCGGGGTCGATAATGAAAAACTGTTTTTT. This codes for CATRLIGVDNEKLFF.

The DNA of the CDR3 is TGTGCCACCAGCAGAGATTTTCAGACAGGAATCCTAAACTATGGCTACACCTTC. This sequence encodes CATSRDFQTGILNYGYTF. The J gene is TRBJ1-2, the V gene TRBV15; maybe TRBD1 (6 bases). The CDR3 is 18 residues long. V gave up 0 bases and J gave up 2 bases, with 19 bases separating them. Germline CDR1 is LNHNV and CDR2 is YYDKDF (reference sequence).

The chain recombines TRBV20-1 with TRBJ1-4; no definite D call. Trimming pared 1 base from V and 0 bases from J, leaving 3 bases between. This CDR3 has 13 amino acids. Per germline, CDR1 DFQATT and CDR2 SNEGSKA (reference sequence). The CDR3 sequence is CSARVTTNEKLFF. The CDR3 nucleotides are TGCAGTGCTAGAGTCACAACTAATGAAAAACTGTTTTTT.

The table lists this clonotype with many counts. The genes are TRBV11-2 and TRBJ1-1, with 9 bases lining up with TRBD1. The V gene's germline CDR1 is SGHAT and CDR2 FQNNGV. Losses at the gene ends were 5 bases for V and 1 base for J; bases not matched to a gene: 5. The CDR3 is made up of 15 amino acids. DNA of the CDR3: TGTGCCAGCAGCCCCAAGGACAGGGGGAACACTGAAGCTTTCTTT. It encodes CASSPKDRGNTEAFF.

The chain is built from TRBV5-8 and TRBJ1-4; D is unclear. The CDR3 extends over 16 amino acids. V lost 0 bases, J lost 0 bases, and 9 bases lay in between. The germline CDR1 and CDR2 sequences are SGHTS and YDEGEE. This chain's CDR3 is CASSLVSSPTNEKLFF. CDR3 in DNA: TGTGCCAGCAGCTTGGTATCGTCCCCAACTAATGAAAAACTGTTTTTT.

The table lists this clonotype with a few counts. The chain carries TRBV10-2 and TRBJ1-1; D ambiguous. The CDR3 runs 15 residues. The V end was cut by 8 bases, the J end by 1 base, with 17 bases between. Germline loops: CDR1 WSHSY, CDR2 SAAADI. CDR3 bases: TGCGCCAGCCGAGAGAGGGAGTTTCGGAACACTGAAGCTTTCTTT. This sequence encodes CASREREFRNTEAFF.

The genes are TRBV7-9 and TRBJ1-3; D call uncertain. Trimming shortened V by 5 bases and J by 4 bases, and 15 bases separated the two germline ends. The CDR3 spans 15 residues. Germline V gene data show CDR1 as SEHNR and CDR2 as FQNEAQ (reference sequence). As DNA, the CDR3 is TGTGCCAGCAGCCCCCAGACCCCTCCCGGAAACACCATATATTTT. This sequence encodes CASSPQTPPGNTIYF.

This clonotype was observed at least ten times. This chain uses TRBV20-1 with TRBJ2-2; tentatively, D is TRBD2 (5 bases). Trimming removed 3 bases from V and 1 base from J, with 6 bases in between. The CDR3 loop spans 13 amino acids. Germline V gene lookup returns CDR1 DFQATT and CDR2 SNEGSKA (reference sequence). CDR3 sequence (DNA): TGCAGTGCTAGCGAGGGGAACACCGGGGAGCTGTTTTTT. Its protein product is CSASEGNTGELFF.

This clonotype has a handful of counts. This chain's CDR3 is CASSLRVTGWALSGNTIYF. The DNA for the CDR3 is TGTGCCAGCAGCTTACGGGTTACAGGTTGGGCCCTCTCTGGAAACACCATATATTTT. The chain combines TRBV13 with TRBJ1-3; weak D call: TRBD1 (5 bases). This CDR3 has 19 residues. The V and J ends lost 2 bases and 0 bases respectively, with 20 bases between them. In germline, CDR1 is PRHDT, CDR2 FYEKMQ (reference sequence).

In its sample, this clonotype was seen many times. The genes are TRBV27 and TRBJ1-2; TRBD1 is a possible D gene (5 bases). Trimming took 7 bases from V and 3 from J, leaving 12 bases between them. The CDR3 is 13 amino acids. Germline V lookup: CDR1 MNHEY, CDR2 SMNVEV (reference sequence). CDR3 sequence reads: CASTRDPYYGYTF. The DNA of the CDR3 is TGTGCCAGCACAAGGGACCCCTACTATGGCTACACCTTC.

Concerning this clonotype itself: The junction does not match germline at one end; this may be a read error. The rearrangement joins TRBV5-1 to TRBJ1-1, with a tentative D call TRBD1 (6 bases). Germline assignment: CDR1 SGHRS and CDR2 YFSETQ. This CDR3 region has 13 residues. The CDR3, as DNA: TGCGCCAGCTCAGGGGTCAGGAACACTGAAGCTTCCTTT. Residues: CASSGVRNTEASF.

The V gene is TRBV19, the J gene TRBJ2-7, with 9 bases that match TRBD2. Losses at the gene ends were 4 bases for V and 5 bases for J; bases not matched to a gene: 0. The germline CDR1 and CDR2 sequences are LNHDA and SQIVND (reference sequence). The CDR3 contains 12 residues. CDR3 in DNA: TGTGCCAGTAGTACTAGCGGGGACGAGCAGTACTTC. Protein sequence: CASSTSGDEQYF.

This clonotype was detected ten times or more. V usage is TRBV7-2 and J usage is TRBJ2-5; D might be TRBD2 (5 bases). Germline V gene data show CDR1 as SGHTA and CDR2 as FQGNSA. This CDR3 is built from 14 residues. Trimming removed 3 bases from V and 4 bases from J, with 12 bases in between. The CDR3 loop reads CASSLNPAGETQYF. The DNA for the CDR3 is TGTGCCAGCAGCTTGAACCCCGCGGGAGAGACCCAGTACTTC.

The rearrangement joins TRBV5-6 to TRBJ2-5, with 7 bases lining up with TRBD2. CDR1 and CDR2 from the germline V gene are SGHDT and YYEEEE. With V trimmed by 6 bases and J by 4 bases, 9 bases remained unmatched. The CDR3 is 14 residues long. Here the CDR3 reads CASTWWGGRETQYF. The CDR3 DNA reads as TGTGCCAGCACCTGGTGGGGGGGTCGAGAGACCCAGTACTTC.

This clonotype was recorded at least ten times. The chain links TRBV2 to TRBJ2-5, with 9 bases fitting TRBD2. The germline V gene encodes CDR1 SNHLY and CDR2 FYNNEI. The V gene end was trimmed by 5 bases and the J gene end by 3 bases; junction bases not matched to a gene: 10. The CDR3 sequence is 16 residues long. CDR3 sequence: CASSPSVERGEETQYF. CDR3 bases: TGTGCCAGCAGTCCTTCCGTTGAGCGGGGGGAAGAGACCCAGTACTTC.